These 2 T cell receptor beta chains came from one sample sequenced in a study of B cell selection in AIRE deficiency. Clones were read by immunoSEQ multiplex PCR, and TCRdb kept only the in-frame ones, dropping some. The sample lists tens of thousands of clones, just under 97% seen once, with 0.2% in the top ten. CD4+CD127+ cells were sorted as the conventional CD4 T cells. The sequenced sample consisted of conventional CD4+ T cells sorted from PBMCs. All receptors derive from a human donor with AIRE deficiency.

This clone was observed a single time. The chain combines TRBV6-5 with TRBJ1-5; D remains ambiguous. This CDR3 is built from 14 residues. Germline assignment: CDR1 MNHEY and CDR2 SVGAGI. Trimming pared 0 bases from V and 6 bases from J, leaving 9 bases between. CDR3 nucleotides: TGTGCCAGCAGTTACTCGCAGGTTAGTCAGCCCCAGCATTTT. This sequence encodes CASSYSQVSQPQHF.

The chain recombines TRBV9 with TRBJ2-7; D remains ambiguous. V shed 2 bases and J shed 5 bases, with 14 bases lying between them. The length of the CDR3 is 14 residues. Germline loops: CDR1 SGDLS, CDR2 YYNGEE. The CDR3 coding sequence is TGTGCCAGCAGCGTTGGGGAAGCGTCGAACGAGCAGTACTTC. It specifies CASSVGEASNEQYF.